This paragraph covers one T cell receptor beta chain sequence. This may be a read error, as it is one base from a much larger clone. This specimen comes from a study of T-cell reconstitution after alpha-beta-depleted transplantation in children. Trimming took 6 bases from V and 11 from J; bases not matched to a gene: 18. CDR3 length: 15 residues. The germline V gene has CDR1 DFQATT and CDR2 SNEGSKA (reference sequence). Library preparation (for TCRbeta) was performed with unique molecular identifiers. TCRdb processed the PCR reads anew with MiXCR; each CDR3 protein has one entry. The table has more than 60,000 distinct CDR3 sequences, about 7% seen once.

The chain is built from TRBV20-1 and TRBJ2-1; 8 nucleotides align to TRBD2. Source: PBMCs from the stem cell graft donor, taken from the stem cell graft. This sequence originates from a human donor who donated a stem cell graft to a child with acute lymphoblastic leukemia. The CDR3 spells CSAPGVEREFYQQFF. The CDR3 DNA sequence: TGCAGTGCCCCCGGTGTAGAGCGGGAGTTTTATCAGCAGTTCTTC.